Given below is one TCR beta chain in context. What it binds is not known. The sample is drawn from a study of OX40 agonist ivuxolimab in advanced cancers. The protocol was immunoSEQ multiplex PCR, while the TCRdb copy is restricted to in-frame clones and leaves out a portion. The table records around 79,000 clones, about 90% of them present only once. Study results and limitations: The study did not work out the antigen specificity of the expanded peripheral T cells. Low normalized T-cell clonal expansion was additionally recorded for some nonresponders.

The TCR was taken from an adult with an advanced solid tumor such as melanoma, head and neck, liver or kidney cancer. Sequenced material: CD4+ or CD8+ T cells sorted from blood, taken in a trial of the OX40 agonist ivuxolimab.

This CDR3 reads CASSSTNSNQPQHF. The CDR3 DNA follows: TGTGCCAGCAGCTCCACTAATAGCAATCAGCCCCAGCATTTT. This chain connects TRBV7-8 to TRBJ1-5; D unclear. V was shortened by 4 bases and J by 0 bases, with 7 bases between the two germline ends. The CDR3 is made up of 14 amino acids. The germline CDR1 and CDR2 sequences are SGHVS and FQNEAQ. Combining the CDR3 with reference TRBV7-8 and TRBJ1-5 gives the whole variable domain GAGVSQSPRYKVAKRGQDVALRCDPISGHVSLFWYQQALGQGPEFLTYFQNEAQLDKSGLPSDRFFAERPEGSVSTLKIQRTQQEDSAVYLCASSSTNSNQPQHFGDGTRLSIL.